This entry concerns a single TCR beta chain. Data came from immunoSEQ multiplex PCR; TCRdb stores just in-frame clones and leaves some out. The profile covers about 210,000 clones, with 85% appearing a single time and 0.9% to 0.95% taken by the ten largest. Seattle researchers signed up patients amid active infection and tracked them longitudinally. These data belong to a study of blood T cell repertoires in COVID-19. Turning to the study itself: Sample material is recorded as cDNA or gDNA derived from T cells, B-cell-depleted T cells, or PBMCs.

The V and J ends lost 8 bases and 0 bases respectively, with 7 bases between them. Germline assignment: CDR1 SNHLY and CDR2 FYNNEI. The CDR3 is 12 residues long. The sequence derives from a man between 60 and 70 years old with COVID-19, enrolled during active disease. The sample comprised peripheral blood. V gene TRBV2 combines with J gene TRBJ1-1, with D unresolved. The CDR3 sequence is CASEVMNTEAFF. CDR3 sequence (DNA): TGTGCCAGCGAGGTCATGAACACTGAAGCTTTCTTT. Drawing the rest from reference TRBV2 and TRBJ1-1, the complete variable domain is EPEVTQTPSHQVTQMGQEVILRCVPISNHLYFYWYRQILGQKVEFLVSFYNNEISEKSEIFDDQFSVERPDGSNFTLKIRSTKLEDSAMYFCASEVMNTEAFFGQGTRLTVV.